One sample yielded the 29 T cell receptor beta chains listed below, sequenced in a study of Graves' ophthalmopathy and Graves' hyperthyroidism. RNA transcripts were the source from which TCR beta CDR3 regions were amplified. First-round RT-PCR with HTBI primers preceded a second-round multiplex PCR. TCRdb reprocessed the multiplex PCR reads via MiXCR and lists one record per CDR3 protein. This table has about 16,000 distinct CDR3 sequences, roughly 46% appearing once. The sample consisted of peripheral blood. These receptor sequences come from a woman between 35 and 50 years old with stable Graves' hyperthyroidism.

This clonotype qualifies as medium-sized. The chain joins TRBV10-3 to TRBJ1-1; no reliable D call. CDR3 length equals 13 residues. Between the trimmed V and J ends, which lost 10 bases and 3 bases, there was a span of 15 bases. In germline, CDR1 is ENHRY, CDR2 SYGVKD. The CDR3 loop is CATPNSRHTEAFF. CDR3 DNA: TGTGCCACACCCAACAGCAGGCACACTGAAGCTTTCTTT.

This clonotype showed up many times. The rearrangement links TRBV2 to TRBJ2-3; no firm D call. This CDR3 is built from 16 residues. Deletions cut 5 bases from V and 1 base from J, with 16 bases between. Per the germline V gene, CDR1 is SNHLY and CDR2 is FYNNEI. DNA of the CDR3: TGTGCCAGCAGTCAAAGGACGACAAGTGGCACAGATACGCAGTATTTT. Its translation: CASSQRTTSGTDTQYF. The complete variable domain, with remaining parts taken from reference TRBV2 and TRBJ2-3, reads EPEVTQTPSHQVTQMGQEVILRCVPISNHLYFYWYRQILGQKVEFLVSFYNNEISEKSEIFDDQFSVERPDGSNFTLKIRSTKLEDSAMYFCASSQRTTSGTDTQYFGPGTRLTVL.

The V and J genes are TRBV9 and TRBJ2-7; 11 bases align to TRBD2. CDR3 length: 15 amino acids. Trimming at V came to 4 bases and at J to 3 bases, leaving 6 bases not matched to a gene. Germline values: CDR1 SGDLS, CDR2 YYNGEE. CDR3 DNA sequence: TGTGCCAGCAGCCCTTCCGGGACTAGCGGCTACGAGCAGTACTTC. Protein sequence: CASSPSGTSGYEQYF.

The chain carries TRBV11-1 and TRBJ2-7, with 8 bases that match TRBD2. The CDR3 is 15 residues long. V lost 5 bases to trimming and J lost 3 bases; unmatched junction nucleotides: 9. Germline V gene data show CDR1 as SGHAT and CDR2 as FQDESV (reference sequence). The CDR3 DNA is TGTGCCAGCAGCCGAGCGGGAGCAACGGGCTACGAGCAGTACTTC. It is translated as CASSRAGATGYEQYF.

This rearrangement joins TRBV18 to TRBJ2-3; D may be TRBD1 (5 bases). The germline gives CDR1 KGHSH, CDR2 LQKENI. V shed 3 bases and J shed 3 bases, with 7 bases lying between them. This CDR3 has 13 residues. CDR3 DNA sequence: TGTGCCAGCTCACCCCAGGGTACAGATACGCAGTATTTT. It translates to CASSPQGTDTQYF.

By share, this clonotype ranks as medium-sized (0.01 to 0.1%). The chain combines TRBV24-1 with TRBJ2-7; TRBD1 matches 8 bases. CDR3 length: 15 amino acids. Germline CDR1 and CDR2: KGHDR and SFDVKD. J was trimmed by 3 bases and V by 2 bases; bases with no gene match: 5. Here the CDR3 DNA reads TGTGCCACCAGTGATTCACACAGGGGGAACTACGAGCAGTACTTC. Translated, it gives CATSDSHRGNYEQYF.

This chain connects TRBV4-2 to TRBJ2-3, with 14 bases fitting TRBD2. Germline assignment: CDR1 LGHNA and CDR2 YNFKEQ. Unmatched junction bases numbered 2, after V lost 2 bases and J lost 4 bases. The CDR3 is 16 residues long. CDR3 DNA: TGTGCCAGCAGCCAATCGACTAGCGGGGGGGCAGATACGCAGTATTTT. It yields the protein CASSQSTSGGADTQYF.

The CDR3 region is CASSHSGEREQFF. For the CDR3, the DNA is TGTGCCAGCAGCCATTCGGGAGAGCGGGAGCAGTTCTTC. The chain has TRBV7-6 and TRBJ2-1, with a possible D match to TRBD2 (6 bases). This CDR3 has 13 residues. Germline-derived CDR1 and CDR2 are SGHVS and FNYEAQ. Trimming took off 5 bases at V and 10 bases at J, with 15 bases between the two ends.

This clonotype is labeled medium-sized (0.01 to 0.1%). The chain joins TRBV2 to TRBJ1-5; D may be TRBD1 (5 bases). This CDR3 region has 13 residues. V lost 5 bases to trimming and J lost 6 bases, with 11 bases between them. CDR1 SNHLY and CDR2 FYNNEI come from the germline V gene. The CDR3 DNA reads as TGTGCCAGCAGTTTAGGGGTTGCTCAGCCCCAGCATTTT. Its translation: CASSLGVAQPQHF.

By share of the sample, this clonotype is medium-sized. The chain carries TRBV29-1 and TRBJ2-1; 7 bases are a match to TRBD2. V was clipped by 5 bases and J by 8 bases; unmatched bases: 9. Germline-derived CDR1 and CDR2 are SQVTM and ANQGSEA. The CDR3 length is 13 residues. CDR3 protein: CSVRQAGRYEQFF. For the CDR3, the DNA is TGCAGCGTTCGCCAAGCGGGGAGGTATGAGCAGTTCTTC.

This clonotype appeared once. No conserved phenylalanine or tryptophan is present at the end of the CDR3, so a read error is the likely explanation. The genes are TRBV7-9 and TRBJ2-3; TRBD2 agrees at 8 bases. The V segment lost 4 bases and the J segment 9 bases; nucleotides outside the gene matches: 15. Germline V gene data show CDR1 as SEHNR and CDR2 as FQNEAQ (reference sequence). The CDR3 consists of 16 residues. Here the CDR3 reads CASSSSTGLGAETQYC. The CDR3 DNA reads TGTGCCAGCAGCTCATCGACGGGACTAGGGGCTGAGACGCAGTATTGT.

This clonotype has a count of ten or more. This chain joins TRBV27 and TRBJ2-7, with a tentative D call TRBD1 (6 bases). Germline V lookup: CDR1 MNHEY, CDR2 SMNVEV (reference sequence). CDR3 size: 13 residues. Trimming removed 6 bases at V and 2 bases at J, with 11 bases between. In nucleotides, the CDR3 is TGTGCCAGCAGACGGACAGCGGCCTACGAGCAGTACTTC. Translation gives CASRRTAAYEQYF.

This chain uses TRBV20-1 with TRBJ2-3; maybe TRBD2 (6 bases). V was cut by 3 bases and J by 1 base, with 11 bases left in between. CDR3 size: 14 residues. Germline V CDR1 and CDR2: DFQATT, SNEGSKA (reference sequence). CDR3 protein: CSASTASGTDTQYF. The CDR3 coding sequence is TGCAGTGCTAGTACGGCTAGCGGCACAGATACGCAGTATTTT.

This clonotype was seen a few times. The chain has TRBV5-6 and TRBJ2-1; TRBD2 agrees at 9 bases. Per germline, CDR1 SGHDT and CDR2 YYEEEE. The CDR3 loop spans 16 amino acids. J lost 4 bases, V lost 0 bases, and 5 bases had no gene match. CDR3 sequence: CASSLATSGPYNEQFF. The CDR3 DNA follows: TGTGCCAGCAGCTTGGCCACTAGCGGGCCTTACAATGAGCAGTTCTTC.

Regarding this clonotype: The CDR3 does not close with the conserved phenylalanine or tryptophan, likely indicating a read error. Because the CDR3's place on the DNA is in doubt, the DNA is left out and the CDR3 is given as listed by TCRdb. The chain links TRBV7-9 to TRBJ2-3; the D segment call TRBD1 is taken from the table without a DNA check. The CDR3 adds up to 13 amino acids, both ends counted. CDR1 is SEHNR and CDR2 is FQNEAQ in the germline V gene (reference sequence). The CDR3 loop is CASKQGQTDTRYL.

This clonotype is medium-sized by share. This rearrangement joins TRBV7-3 to TRBJ2-5; D is uncertain. The CDR3 covers 15 residues. Germline V gene sequence: CDR1 SGHTA, CDR2 FQGTGA. Trimming took off 2 bases at V and 5 bases at J, with 15 bases between the two ends. CDR3 protein: CASSLLGGVGETQYF. CDR3 nucleotides: TGTGCCAGCAGCTTACTGGGTGGGGTTGGGGAGACCCAGTACTTC.

The chain has TRBV6-2 or TRBV6-3 and TRBJ2-1, with 14 bases fitting TRBD2. This CDR3 comprises 14 residues. Germline values: CDR1 MNHEY, CDR2 SVGEGT. With 7 bases clipped from V and 9 bases from J, the junction kept 5 bases outside the gene matches. The CDR3 DNA reads as TGTGCCAGCACTCCCGGGACTAGCGGGAGTGAGCAGTTCTTC. This sequence encodes CASTPGTSGSEQFF.

This chain connects TRBV2 to TRBJ2-7, with D hard to call. The CDR3 runs to 12 residues. The germline V gene has CDR1 SNHLY and CDR2 FYNNEI. Trimming took off 5 bases at V and 3 bases at J, with 8 bases between the two ends. CDR3 DNA sequence: TGTGCCAGCAGTACAGAATACTACGAGCAGTACTTC. Amino acid sequence: CASSTEYYEQYF.

Regarding this clonotype: The junction departs from germline at one end; a sequencing error may be responsible. The chain employs TRBV10-3 and TRBJ2-2; 8 bases agree with TRBD2. CDR3 length equals 14 residues. Germline lookup yields CDR1 ENHRY and CDR2 SYGVKD. The CDR3 loop reads CASSYGGAAGELFF. Here the CDR3 DNA reads TGTGCCAGCAGTTACGGGGGGGCCGCCGGGGAGCTGTTTTTT.

Comment on this clonotype: This could be a read error, since a much larger clone is one nucleotide away. The conserved closing phenylalanine or tryptophan is absent in this CDR3, likely reflecting a read error. The chain combines TRBV20-1 with TRBJ2-5; 9 bases match TRBD2. The V gene end was trimmed by 3 bases and the J gene end by 4 bases; junction bases not matched to a gene: 12. The CDR3 has 16 residues. Germline loops: CDR1 DFQATT, CDR2 SNEGSKA (reference sequence). Here the CDR3 reads CSASRPAGGSRETQYV. DNA for the CDR3: TGCAGTGCTAGTCGGCCAGCGGGAGGTTCTAGAGAGACCCAGTACGTC.

On this clonotype: Since a much larger clone is just one base distant, this may be a read error. This chain connects TRBV7-9 to TRBJ2-2, with D perhaps TRBD2 (6 bases). Germline lookup yields CDR1 SEHNR and CDR2 FQNEAQ (reference sequence). This CDR3 has 17 residues. The CDR3 reads CASSLNRDFYLTGKLFF. CDR3 bases: TGTGCCAGCAGCTTAAATCGGGACTTTTATCTTACCGGGAAGCTGTTTTTT.

In the case of this clonotype: Compared with germline, one end of the junction differs, possibly owing to a read error. This chain links TRBV10-3 with TRBJ1-6; no definite D call. Germline V gene data show CDR1 as ENHRY and CDR2 as SYGVKD. The CDR3 consists of 13 residues. DNA for the CDR3: TGTGCCATCACACACGGCTGGGGTTCACCACTCCACTTT. Protein: CAITHGWGSPLHF.

This clonotype was seen once. The chain recombines TRBV10-3 with TRBJ2-3; D is ambiguous. Germline CDR1 reads ENHRY; CDR2 reads SYGVKD. CDR3 length equals 14 residues. The V gene lost 2 bases and the J gene lost 2 bases, with 8 bases spanning the gap. The CDR3 spells CAISEVGNTDTQYF. The CDR3 nucleotides read TGTGCCATCAGTGAGGTGGGGAACACAGATACGCAGTATTTT.

About this clonotype itself: One end of the junction does not line up with germline, which may come from a read error. V is TRBV16 and J is TRBJ1-2; no reliable D call. The CDR3 runs to 12 residues. Germline CDR1 reads KGHSY; CDR2 reads FQNENV. The chain's CDR3 is CASSQSFMDPLF. As DNA, the CDR3 is TGTGCCAGCAGCCAATCGTTTATGGATCCGCTGTTC.

About this clonotype: A junction boundary mismatches the germline segment, possibly from a read error. The chain carries TRBV7-2 and TRBJ2-5; D tentatively reads TRBD1 or TRBD2 (5 bases each). The CDR3 consists of 15 residues. Looked up from germline, CDR1 is SGHTA and CDR2 is FQGNSA. CDR3 bases: TGTGCCAGCAGCTTAGCTTCCGGGACCAGAGAGGCCCAGTACTTC. It yields the protein CASSLASGTREAQYF.

This clonotype came up many times. As DNA, the CDR3 is TGCAGTGCTGGACAGGGAAATGAGCAGTTCTTC. The encoded protein is CSAGQGNEQFF. The gene calls are TRBV20-1 and TRBJ2-1; 8 positions agree with TRBD1. The CDR3 loop spans 11 amino acids. Looked up from germline, CDR1 is DFQATT and CDR2 is SNEGSKA (reference sequence). V dropped 5 bases and J dropped 7; count of bases not matched to a gene: 1.

This clonotype was seen just once. The gene calls are TRBV2 and TRBJ2-3, with no clear D. This CDR3 comprises 15 residues. V lost 8 bases and J 2 bases, leaving 17 bases between the germline ends. CDR1 is SNHLY, CDR2 FYNNEI, per germline. CDR3 protein: CASVDKLLFTDTQYF. The CDR3 bases are TGTGCCAGCGTCGACAAGCTACTATTCACAGATACGCAGTATTTT.

This clonotype was seen just once. This may arise from a read error, as a much more abundant clone is one base away. V is TRBV6-6 and J is TRBJ1-2; D is unresolved. This CDR3 contains 11 residues. Germline lookup yields CDR1 MNHNY and CDR2 SVGAGI (reference sequence). The DNA for the CDR3 is TGTGCCGGCAGCCAGAACTATGGCTACACCTTC. Translating gives CAGSQNYGYTF.

The chain employs TRBV20-1 and TRBJ1-1; unclear D gene. The CDR3 length is 12 residues. V lost 4 bases and J lost 1, with 7 bases in between. Looked up from germline, CDR1 is DFQATT and CDR2 is SNEGSKA (reference sequence). The CDR3 nucleotides read TGCAGTGCTACCGACGGGAACACTGAAGCTTTCTTT. This encodes CSATDGNTEAFF.